These 27 T cell receptor beta chains originate from one sample sequenced in a study of blood T cells in healthy people across ages. A sample-barcoded 5' primer and a J-beta primer mix were used in a second PCR of roughly 6 to 12 cycles. TCRdb used MiXCR to reprocess the 5' RACE reads, holding one entry per CDR3 protein. In the table there are roughly 700,000 distinct CDR3 sequences, 45% to 50% of which are singletons. Input material: blood. These receptors were collected from a woman aged 60-75 years in good health.

This chain joins TRBV4-2 and TRBJ2-2; 9 bases line up with TRBD1. The CDR3 is 15 residues long. Trimming took 11 bases from V and 5 from J; bases not matched to a gene: 12. The germline V gene encodes CDR1 LGHNA and CDR2 YNFKEQ. CDR3 DNA: TGTGCCGGCTACTCACAGGGGGCGCGGACCGGGGAGCTGTTTTTT. Translating gives CAGYSQGARTGELFF.

The chain joins TRBV6-1 to TRBJ1-2; no definite D call. Per germline, CDR1 MNHNS and CDR2 SASEGT. The V end was cut by 1 base, the J end by 4 bases, with 7 bases between. The CDR3 is 13 residues long. This CDR3 reads CASSEESCYGYTF. The CDR3 coding sequence is TGTGCCAGCAGTGAAGAGTCCTGCTATGGCTACACCTTC.

About this clonotype: Relative to the germline gene, one junction end is altered; a read error may explain this. This chain links TRBV4-3 with TRBJ1-1; 7 nucleotides align to TRBD1. Per the germline V gene, CDR1 is LGHNA and CDR2 is YSLEER. This CDR3 spans 13 amino acids. The CDR3 bases are TGCGCCGGCAGCCGCGGGACAGCCAACGAAGCTTTCTTT. It yields the protein CAGSRGTANEAFF.

This chain joins TRBV27 and TRBJ2-4; D possibly corresponds to TRBD2 (5 bases). Germline V lookup: CDR1 MNHEY, CDR2 SMNVEV (reference sequence). Deletions cut 5 bases from V and 0 bases from J, with 11 bases between. This CDR3 is 15 amino acids long. The CDR3 loop is CASSPPGVAKNIQYF. The CDR3 region has the DNA TGTGCCAGCAGTCCCCCCGGGGTAGCCAAAAACATTCAGTACTTC.

The chain joins TRBV7-8 to TRBJ2-5, with D maybe TRBD2 (6 bases). The CDR3 loop spans 16 amino acids. The V end lost 5 bases, the J end lost 4 bases, and 20 bases lay between the germline ends. The germline gives CDR1 SGHVS, CDR2 FQNEAQ. DNA for the CDR3: TGTGCCAGCAGCCCCCAAGGTGCGGGATCGGCAGAGACCCAGTACTTC. Protein sequence: CASSPQGAGSAETQYF. Using reference TRBV7-8 and TRBJ2-5 for the parts outside the CDR3, the full variable domain is GAGVSQSPRYKVAKRGQDVALRCDPISGHVSLFWYQQALGQGPEFLTYFQNEAQLDKSGLPSDRFFAERPEGSVSTLKIQRTQQEDSAVYLCASSPQGAGSAETQYFGPGTRLLVL.

This chain joins TRBV27 and TRBJ2-3; 9 bases fit TRBD2. V lost 6 bases, J lost 4 bases, and 11 bases stayed unmatched. Per the germline V gene, CDR1 is MNHEY and CDR2 is SMNVEV (reference sequence). This CDR3 region has 16 residues. This CDR3 reads CASRMGTSKGADTQYF. In nucleotides, the CDR3 is TGTGCCAGCAGGATGGGGACTAGCAAGGGTGCAGATACGCAGTATTTT.

There are a few counts of this clonotype. The chain links TRBV12-3 or TRBV12-4 to TRBJ2-1, with 9 positions matching TRBD2. The CDR3 sequence is 15 residues long. V dropped 5 bases and J dropped 6; count of bases not matched to a gene: 8. DNA of the CDR3: TGTGCCAGCAGTGTTAGCGGGAGAGTCAGCAATGAGCAGTTCTTC. This translates into CASSVSGRVSNEQFF.

This clonotype was seen more than once but under ten times. The chain has TRBV6-1 and TRBJ2-7, with 8 nucleotides matching TRBD1. The V segment lost 5 bases and the J segment 2 bases; nucleotides outside the gene matches: 5. The CDR3 is 14 amino acids. CDR1 MNHNS and CDR2 SASEGT come from the germline V gene. The CDR3 bases are TGTGCCAGCAGTATAGACAGGGGCCCCTACGAGCAGTACTTC. Its protein is CASSIDRGPYEQYF.

The rearrangement links TRBV20-1 to TRBJ2-7; 8 bases align to TRBD2. The CDR3 length is 14 residues. Germline CDR1 and CDR2: DFQATT and SNEGSKA (reference sequence). Unmatched junction bases numbered 5, after V lost 1 base and J lost 3 bases. CDR3 DNA: TGCAGTGCTAGAGTCTCGGGAGGGGGCTACGAGCAGTACTTC. Translation gives CSARVSGGGYEQYF.

Only a few counts were recorded for this clonotype. The chain couples TRBV5-1 to TRBJ2-7; 7 bases map to TRBD2. V gave up 3 bases and J gave up 0 bases; unmatched junction bases: 9. Per the germline V gene, CDR1 is SGHRS and CDR2 is YFSETQ. This CDR3 contains 16 residues. CDR3: CASSSGGSASSYEQYF. CDR3 bases: TGCGCCAGCAGCTCCGGCGGGAGCGCGAGCTCCTACGAGCAGTACTTC.

Concerning this clonotype itself: At one of its ends the junction is not consistent with the germline gene, which may arise from a read error. The gene calls are TRBV6-2 or TRBV6-3 and TRBJ1-5; D unclear. The CDR3 runs 15 residues. Germline assignment: CDR1 MNHEY and CDR2 SVGEGT. The DNA for the CDR3 is TGTGGCAGCAGTTACGATTGGAGTGGCAATCAGCCCCAGCATTTT. Translating gives CGSSYDWSGNQPQHF.

A remark on this clonotype: A read error may produce the germline difference seen at one junction end. The chain carries TRBV4-3 and TRBJ1-4; 7 nucleotides line up with TRBD1. The length of the CDR3 is 16 residues. Germline V gene sequence: CDR1 LGHNA, CDR2 YSLEER. CDR3: CASSQDGTATNEKLVF. The CDR3 DNA reads as TGCGCCAGCAGCCAAGACGGGACAGCAACTAATGAAAAACTGGTTTTT.

This clonotype appeared many times. The gene calls are TRBV4-2 and TRBJ2-3; 9 bases are a match to TRBD1. CDR3 length equals 14 residues. V dropped 6 bases and J dropped 4; count of bases not matched to a gene: 5. CDR1 is LGHNA, CDR2 YNFKEQ, per germline. The CDR3 DNA is TGTGCCAGCAGTACAGGGGGCGAAGCAGATACGCAGTATTTT. Translating gives CASSTGGEADTQYF.

This clonotype was observed a handful of times. The chain has TRBV5-1 and TRBJ1-1, with 8 nucleotides matching TRBD1. Germline V gives CDR1 SGHRS, CDR2 YFSETQ. Germline trimming cut 4 bases from V and 0 bases from J; bases unmatched to any gene: 5. This CDR3 is 15 amino acids long. CDR3 bases: TGCGCCAGCAGCGGTGGGACAGGATTGAACACTGAAGCTTTCTTT. As protein: CASSGGTGLNTEAFF.

This chain links TRBV29-1 with TRBJ2-7, with D possibly being TRBD2 (7 bases). The end of the DNA fits TRBJ2-5 better, so the J call may be wrong. The CDR3 has 13 residues. Germline CDR1 SQVTM, CDR2 ANQGSEA. CDR3 nucleotide sequence: TGCAGCGTTGTTGGAGGGGGGGCGGAGACCCAGTACTTC. Translated: CSVVGGGAETQYF.

CDR3 sequence: CSVERSSYNEQFF. The CDR3 nucleotides are TGCAGCGTTGAACGGAGCTCCTACAATGAGCAGTTCTTC. The J gene is TRBJ2-1, the V gene TRBV29-1; D gene uncertain. The V gene's germline CDR1 is SQVTM and CDR2 ANQGSEA. CDR3 length equals 13 residues. The V end was cut by 2 bases, the J end by 0 bases, with 5 bases between.

A few counts support this clonotype. The chain links TRBV3-1 to TRBJ2-1; perhaps TRBD2 as D (5 bases). The germline V gene encodes CDR1 LGHDT and CDR2 YNNKEL (reference sequence). The CDR3 loop spans 16 amino acids. V dropped 1 base and J dropped 6 bases, with 16 bases sitting between them. CDR3 in amino acids: CASSQVLASSGNEQFF. The CDR3 bases are TGTGCCAGCAGCCAAGTATTAGCGAGCTCGGGCAATGAGCAGTTCTTC.

The genes are TRBV21-1 and TRBJ2-1. TRBV21-1 is listed as a pseudogene. The CDR3 sequence is 19 residues long. The CDR3 nucleotides are TGTGCCAGCAGCAAAGAAGGCTTTGGATTTCTTGGGTCCTACAATGAGCAGTTCTTC. It is translated as CASSKEGFGFLGSYNEQFF.

CDR3 in amino acids: CASSYSTDNSEAFF. DNA for the CDR3: TGTGCCAGCAGTTACTCAACGGACAATTCTGAAGCTTTCTTT. This rearrangement joins TRBV6-5 to TRBJ1-1; maybe TRBD1 (5 bases). Trimming took off 0 bases at V and 6 bases at J, with 11 bases between the two ends. This CDR3 is 14 amino acids long. Germline CDR1 and CDR2: MNHEY and SVGAGI.

The V and J genes are TRBV4-3 and TRBJ2-3, with TRBD2 matching 15 bases. The V gene end was trimmed by 0 bases and the J gene end by 5 bases; junction bases not matched to a gene: 12. The CDR3 contains 20 residues. Per germline, CDR1 LGHNA and CDR2 YSLEER. This chain's CDR3 is CASSQDRTSGRARNGDTQYF. For the CDR3, the DNA is TGCGCCAGCAGCCAAGACAGGACTAGCGGGAGGGCCCGGAATGGAGATACGCAGTATTTT.

The chain links TRBV10-3 to TRBJ1-2; D is perhaps TRBD1 (5 bases). V lost 5 bases to trimming and J lost 6 bases, with 10 bases between them. From germline, CDR1 is ENHRY and CDR2 SYGVKD. CDR3 length: 12 amino acids. The CDR3 loop is CAISPGTHGYTF. In DNA form, the CDR3 reads TGTGCCATCAGTCCAGGGACCCATGGCTACACCTTC.

Remarks on this clonotype: A much larger clonotype is one base distant, so this may be a read error. J is TRBJ2-3 and V is TRBV20-1; D remains ambiguous. Germline CDR1 DFQATT, CDR2 SNEGSKA (reference sequence). The CDR3 covers 13 residues. With 0 bases removed from V and 0 bases from J, the gap between germline ends came to 4 bases. The CDR3 here is CSAREASTDTQYF. The CDR3 DNA reads TGCAGTGCTAGAGAGGCTAGCACAGATACGCAGTATTTT.

Of note for this clonotype: A read error is likely, as this CDR3 ends without the conserved phenylalanine or tryptophan. The chain joins TRBV20-1 to TRBJ2-7; 11 positions match TRBD1. The CDR3 covers 14 residues. V gave up 3 bases and J gave up 6 bases; unmatched junction bases: 7. Germline V CDR1 and CDR2: DFQATT, SNEGSKA (reference sequence). CDR3 nucleotides: TGCAGTGCTAGGGCCGGGACAGGGGGTCGCGAGCAGTACTGC. This translates into CSARAGTGGREQYC.

The chain recombines TRBV18 with TRBJ2-3; 7 bases line up with TRBD2. Germline V gene lookup returns CDR1 KGHSH and CDR2 LQKENI. The ends lost 0 bases at V and 7 bases at J; junction bases unmatched: 13. CDR3 length: 17 amino acids. CDR3: CASSPPGLGGSPNTQYF. Here the CDR3 DNA reads TGTGCCAGCTCACCACCGGGGTTAGGCGGGAGCCCAAATACGCAGTATTTT.

The genes are TRBV5-1 and TRBJ2-1; D may match TRBD1 or TRBD2 (6 bases each). Germline-derived CDR1 and CDR2 are SGHRS and YFSETQ. CDR3 length: 15 residues. Trimming pared 1 base from V and 4 bases from J, leaving 12 bases between. DNA of the CDR3: TGCGCCAGCAGCTTGATCGGGGGCTATTACAATGAGCAGTTCTTC. Residues: CASSLIGGYYNEQFF. Full variable domain (missing parts from reference TRBV5-1 and TRBJ2-1): KAGVTQTPRYLIKTRGQQVTLSCSPISGHRSVSWYQQTPGQGLQFLFEYFSETQRNKGNFPGRFSGRQFSNSRSEMNVSTLELGDSALYLCASSLIGGYYNEQFFGPGTRLTVL.

This clonotype has at least ten counts. The V call is TRBV28, the J call TRBJ2-6, with 7 nucleotides matching TRBD1. The CDR3 contains 16 residues. V dropped 6 bases and J dropped 2; count of bases not matched to a gene: 7. Germline V gene lookup returns CDR1 MDHEN and CDR2 SYDVKM. The CDR3 spells CASRRRQGTGANVLTF. In nucleotides, the CDR3 is TGTGCCAGCAGGAGGAGACAGGGAACTGGGGCCAACGTCCTGACTTTC.

V is TRBV5-1 and J is TRBJ2-7; no clear D. Trimming shortened V by 4 bases and J by 7 bases, and 21 bases separated the two germline ends. In germline, CDR1 is SGHRS, CDR2 YFSETQ. CDR3 length: 15 amino acids. The CDR3 sequence is CASSKADSRANEQYF. CDR3 nucleotide sequence: TGCGCCAGCAGCAAAGCTGATAGCCGAGCCAATGAGCAGTACTTC.